Listed below are T cell receptor beta chains from one sample, sequenced in a study of tumor-infiltrating lymphocytes in localized non-small cell lung cancer. The assay was immunoSEQ multiplex PCR, and TCRdb's table has in-frame clones only and misses some. Found here are tens of thousands of clones, around 67% of them singletons; the top ten hold about 6%. The source material was lung tumor tissue. These receptors were taken from a human donor with non-small cell lung cancer. CDR3s include the opening cysteine and the closing phenylalanine or tryptophan. The order of the fields is D gene, V gene, J gene, clone size, CDR3 DNA, CDR3 protein. The D gene is left open where the match is weak. The size of a clone is reported for some rows only, either as once, few or many, or as a class for expanded clones.

TRBD2,TRBV7-2,TRBJ2-5,-,TGTGCCAGCAGCTTTTCGGGACTAGCGGGGCGGGAGACCCAGTACTTC,CASSFSGLAGRETQYF
-,TRBV23-1,TRBJ1-5,once,TGCGCCAGCAGTCAATCAAGCAGGGACCAGGAGCAGCCCCAGCATTTT,CASSQSSRDQEQPQHF
-,TRBV14,TRBJ2-2,-,TGTGCCAGCAGCCAAGGCAGAGCGAACACCGGGGAGCTGTTTTTT,CASSQGRANTGELFF
-,TRBV2,TRBJ1-2,once,TGTGCCAGCAGTGAAACCACATATGCCGGCTACACCTTC,CASSETTYAGYTF
-,TRBV6-1,TRBJ2-3,-,TGTGCCAGCAGCGGCTTCCGGGACCCCACAGATACGCAGTATTTT,CASSGFRDPTDTQYF
-,TRBV20-1,TRBJ2-3,once,TGCAGTGCTAGCTGGGATACGCAGTATTTT,CSASWDTQYF
-,TRBV9,TRBJ1-4,once,TGTGCCAGCAGCGAGGGGGTTGGTAAAGAAAAACTGTTTTTT,CASSEGVGKEKLFF
TRBD2,TRBV7-2,TRBJ2-1,once,TGTGCCAGCAGCCGGGGGGGGCAGGGCTCCTACAATGAGCAGTTCTTC,CASSRGGQGSYNEQFF
TRBD1,TRBV4-3,TRBJ2-3,-,TGCGCCAGCAGCCAAGTACTTATGGCAGGGGGTACGCAGTATTTT,CASSQVLMAGGTQYF
TRBD1,TRBV28,TRBJ1-1,-,TGTGCCAGCAGACTTACTCAGGGGGACACTGAAGCTTTCTTT,CASRLTQGDTEAFF
-,TRBV7-2,TRBJ2-7,once,TGTGCCAGCAGCTTTGCCTACGAGCAGTACTTC,CASSFAYEQYF
-,TRBV29-1,TRBJ2-1,-,TGCAGCGTTGTGGCCAGATTCAGGGACAATGAGCAGTTCTTC,CSVVARFRDNEQFF
-,TRBV7-2,TRBJ2-3,once,TGTGCCAGCAGCTTGAATGCAGATACGCAGTATTTT,CASSLNADTQYF
-,TRBV4-3,TRBJ2-5,few,TGCGCCAGCAGCCGGACGTACCAAGAGACCCAGTACTTC,CASSRTYQETQYF
-,TRBV7-4,TRBJ1-1,-,TGTGCCAGCAGCATCAGGTGCGCTGAAGCTTTCTTT,CASSIRCAEAFF
TRBD1,TRBV7-2,TRBJ1-2,-,TGTGCCAGCAGCGCAACCGGGACAGGGGTCCTTACGGGCTACACCTTC,CASSATGTGVLTGYTF
-,TRBV6-6,TRBJ2-7,-,TGTGCCAGCAGCGCGGCCTCCTACGAGCAGTACTTC,CASSAASYEQYF
-,TRBV7-2,TRBJ1-1,-,TGTGCCAGCAGCTTGCCCTCAGCTGTGGAAGCTTTCTTT,CASSLPSAVEAFF
-,TRBV5-8,TRBJ2-3,-,TGTGCCAGCAGCTATCGCCGGGGGGCCAGCACAGATACGCAGTATTTT,CASSYRRGASTDTQYF
-,TRBV7-2,TRBJ1-1,once,TGTGCCAGCAGCTTAGCGTCCTCCAACACTGAAGCTTTCTTT,CASSLASSNTEAFF
-,TRBV2,TRBJ2-3,-,TGTGCCAGCAGTCCAAAGGGGCGCTTAGGGACAGATACGCAGTATTTT,CASSPKGRLGTDTQYF
-,TRBV6-1,TRBJ2-7,-,TGTGCCAGCAGTGAAGTAGACTTCTACGAGCAGTACTTC,CASSEVDFYEQYF
-,TRBV11-3,TRBJ2-2,-,TGTGCCAGCAGCCAATCCGGGGTGACCGGGGAGCTGTTTTTT,CASSQSGVTGELFF
-,TRBV7-2,TRBJ1-6,few,TGTGCCAGCAGCTTTCGGGTGGGTTCACCCCTCCACTTT,CASSFRVGSPLHF
-,TRBV10-2,TRBJ1-2,-,TGCGCCAGCAGTGAGCCAGGGACAAGGTTTAATGGCTACACCTTC,CASSEPGTRFNGYTF
-,TRBV9,TRBJ2-2,-,TGTGCCAGCAGCGTAGAGGAGTGGTGGCGGGGCGGGGAGCTGTTTTTT,CASSVEEWWRGGELFF
-,TRBV6-6,TRBJ1-5,-,TGTGCCAGCAGTTATGGAGGAGGAGCCCAGCATTTT,CASSYGGGAQHF
-,TRBV5-8,TRBJ2-2,-,TGTGCCAGCGCTAATACCAGGGGAGCGAACACCGGGGAGCTGTTTTTT,CASANTRGANTGELFF
-,TRBV5-1,TRBJ2-5,-,TGCGCCAGCAGCTTGGCATATACAGGGAGGGAGACCCAGTACTTC,CASSLAYTGRETQYF
-,TRBV25-1,TRBJ1-5,-,TGTGCCAGCAGAAGGGGCAATCAGCCCCAGCATTTT,CASRRGNQPQHF
TRBD2,TRBV11-3,TRBJ2-1,-,TGTGCCAGCAGCTTAGACCTGGGACTAGCGACTGGTGAGCAGTTCTTC,CASSLDLGLATGEQFF
TRBD1,TRBV15,TRBJ1-2,-,TGTGCCACCAGCAGGGGACAGGACTATGGCTACACCTTC,CATSRGQDYGYTF
TRBD1,TRBV11-3,TRBJ2-6,-,TGTGCCAGCAGTTTAGGACAGGCCCTCTCTGGGGCCAACGTCCTGACTTTC,CASSLGQALSGANVLTF
TRBD1,TRBV14,TRBJ1-1,-,TGTGCCAGCAGCCGCCGGACAGGTGAAGCTTTCTTT,CASSRRTGEAFF
TRBD1,TRBV6-6,TRBJ1-4,-,TGTGCCAGCAGTCAGACAGGGGTGAATGAAAAACTGTTTTTT,CASSQTGVNEKLFF
-,TRBV29-1,TRBJ1-2,few,TGCAGCGTGGCCGGTGGCGTCTGGCCCTATGGCTACACCTTC,CSVAGGVWPYGYTF
TRBD1,TRBV13,TRBJ2-5,-,TGTGCCAGCAGCGACCGGACAGGGGCGAAAGAGACCCAGTACTTC,CASSDRTGAKETQYF
TRBD1,TRBV2,TRBJ2-5,few,TGTGCCAGCAGTGGACAGGGATCGGGAGAGACCCAGTACTTC,CASSGQGSGETQYF
-,TRBV30,TRBJ2-2,-,TGTGCCTGGGGGATAGACACCGGGGAGCTGTTTTTT,CAWGIDTGELFF
-,TRBV11-3,TRBJ2-1,-,TGTGCCAGCAGTGGGGAGGGCAGGGGTGTTGATGAGCAGTTCTTC,CASSGEGRGVDEQFF
-,TRBV7-3,TRBJ2-5,-,TGTGCCAGCAGCAAGAATAGGGGGGCCAGGGAGACCCAGTACTTC,CASSKNRGARETQYF
-,TRBV11-1,TRBJ2-1,-,TGTGCCAGCAGCGTACAGGTTTTTGGCAGCAATGAGCAGTTCTTC,CASSVQVFGSNEQFF
TRBD1,TRBV19,TRBJ1-1,-,TGTGCCAGTAGGCCCCAGGGACAGGGGGCAAGGAACACTGAAGCTTTCTTT,CASRPQGQGARNTEAFF
-,TRBV18,TRBJ2-2,-,TGTGCCAGCTCACCGAGCCGGGCGAACACCGGGGAGCTGTTTTTT,CASSPSRANTGELFF
-,TRBV29-1,TRBJ1-2,-,TGCAGCGTTGCGTCGAGAGGGAACTATGGCTACACCTTC,CSVASRGNYGYTF
-,TRBV19,TRBJ1-4,-,TGTGCCAGTAGGTCGACAGCCAGATCGAATGAAAAACTGTTTTTT,CASRSTARSNEKLFF
TRBD2,TRBV7-2,TRBJ2-1,once,TGTGCCAGCAGCTTAGTTGGAGCGGGGGGGAGCTACAATGAGCAGTTCTTC,CASSLVGAGGSYNEQFF
-,TRBV11-2,TRBJ2-3,once,TGTGCCAGCAGCTTAATCTCCGGAGGGGAGGCATCAGATACGCAGTATTTT,CASSLISGGEASDTQYF
-,TRBV2,TRBJ2-5,-,TGTGCCAGCATTTCCTGGGGGGCAGGAGAGACCCAGTACTTC,CASISWGAGETQYF
-,TRBV6-6,TRBJ2-4,-,TGTGCCAGCAGTTACTCTCAGGGTACCAAAAACATTCAGTACTTC,CASSYSQGTKNIQYF
TRBD1,TRBV7-9,TRBJ2-5,-,TGTGCCAGCAGCTTGACAGGGGTGTTGGAGACCCAGTACTTC,CASSLTGVLETQYF
-,TRBV19,TRBJ1-4,few,TGTGCCAGTAGTATCGGATGGGCTAATGAAAAACTGTTTTTT,CASSIGWANEKLFF
-,TRBV23-1,TRBJ1-6,-,TGCGCCAGCAACCTCACAGGGCGTCAAAGTTCACCCCTCCACTTT,CASNLTGRQSSPLHF